Listed below are T cell receptor beta chains from one sample, sequenced in a study of T cell responses to AZD1222 COVID-19 vaccine. Sequencing used immunoSEQ multiplex PCR; TCRdb keeps in-frame clones, though not all of them. The table has about 140,000 clones, approximately 92% seen once. Sequences were derived from peripheral blood, sampled 28 days after the second AZD1222 dose. The source of these receptors is an adult who received the AZD1222 COVID-19 vaccine. The CDR3 runs from the conserved cysteine through the conserved F or W. The D gene is left open where the match is weak. Expanded clones get a size class; other rows say once, few or many, or leave the size out.

>NA|TRBJ1-5|NA|TRBV30|14
CAWTRGFSNQPQHF
TGTGCCTGGACAAGAGGGTTTAGCAATCAGCCCCAGCATTTT
>NA|TRBJ1-6|TRBD1|TRBV2|16
CASVWEPGQGFSTLHF
TGTGCCAGCGTCTGGGAGCCGGGACAGGGATTTTCCACCCTCCACTTT
>NA|TRBJ1-5|NA|TRBV18|15
CASSPGGGSNQPQHF
TGTGCCAGCTCACCAGGGGGAGGGAGCAATCAGCCCCAGCATTTT
>NA|TRBJ1-6|TRBD1|TRBV19|12
CASRTGGSPLHF
TGTGCCAGTCGGACAGGGGGTTCACCCCTCCACTTT
>NA|TRBJ1-2|NA|TRBV9|13
CASSVEDNYGYTF
TGTGCCAGCAGCGTAGAGGATAACTATGGCTACACCTTC
>NA|TRBJ1-1|NA|TRBV18|13
CASSPAGNTEAFF
TGTGCCAGCTCACCAGCAGGAAACACTGAAGCTTTCTTT
>once|TRBJ1-1|NA|TRBV7-3|13
CASSFGRNTEAFF
TGTGCCAGCAGCTTCGGACGGAACACTGAAGCTTTCTTT
>NA|TRBJ1-1|TRBD1|TRBV18|14
CASSPDSGGGGGFF
TGTGCCAGCTCACCAGATTCAGGGGGAGGTGGTGGTTTCTTT
>once|TRBJ1-3|NA|TRBV6-5|14
CASSYGGSGNTIYF
TGTGCCAGCAGTTACGGGGGCTCTGGAAACACCATATATTTT
>NA|TRBJ1-5|NA|TRBV20-1|15
CSASRQVGYNQPQHF
TGCAGTGCTAGTAGGCAGGTAGGGTATAATCAGCCCCAGCATTTT
>NA|TRBJ1-3|NA|TRBV11-3|15
CASSPQENLGNTIYF
TGTGCCAGCAGCCCCCAGGAGAACCTTGGAAACACCATATATTTT
>NA|TRBJ1-1|NA|TRBV6-5|13
CASRQQVETGAFF
TGTGCCAGCAGGCAACAAGTGGAGACGGGAGCTTTCTTT
>NA|TRBJ1-2|TRBD1|TRBV5-1|16
CASSLTPGQGAGGYTF
TGCGCCAGCAGCCTTACTCCGGGACAGGGGGCTGGTGGCTACACCTTC
>NA|TRBJ1-5|TRBD1|TRBV4-1|17
CASSHPTGVGINQPQHF
TGCGCCAGCAGCCACCCGACAGGGGTGGGGATCAATCAGCCCCAGCATTTT
>NA|TRBJ1-6|NA|TRBV2|13
CASSEARDSPLHF
TGTGCCAGCAGTGAAGCGCGGGATTCACCCCTCCACTTT
>NA|TRBJ1-6|NA|TRBV5-5|14
CASSFGAGGSPLHF
TGTGCCAGCAGCTTCGGGGCAGGTGGGTCACCCCTCCACTTT
>NA|TRBJ1-4|NA|TRBV14|15
CASSPRGARNEKLFF
TGTGCCAGCAGCCCGAGGGGGGCGCGCAATGAAAAACTGTTTTTT
>NA|TRBJ1-2|TRBD1|TRBV18|14
CASSRGQGETGYTF
TGTGCCAGCTCACGGGGACAGGGGGAGACTGGCTACACCTTC
>NA|TRBJ2-2|NA|TRBV7-9|16
CASSPRFLLNTGELFF
TGTGCCAGCAGCCCCAGGTTTCTTCTGAACACCGGGGAGCTGTTTTTT
>NA|TRBJ1-1|NA|TRBV19|14
CASSIVRGGTEAFF
TGTGCCAGTAGTATAGTCAGGGGAGGGACTGAAGCTTTCTTT
>NA|TRBJ2-2|NA|TRBV6-5|16
CASSYSATANTGELFF
TGTGCCAGCAGTTACTCGGCGACAGCGAACACCGGGGAGCTGTTTTTT
>NA|TRBJ2-5|NA|TRBV11-2|17
CASSSTAQGLIAETQYF
TGTGCCAGCAGCTCCACTGCGCAGGGTTTAATTGCGGAGACCCAGTACTTC
>NA|TRBJ2-5|NA|TRBV6-2/TRBV6-3|13
CASSRYRQETQYF
TGTGCCAGCAGCCGTTACCGTCAAGAGACCCAGTACTTC
>NA|TRBJ1-5|NA|TRBV10-1|14
CASRADGSNQPQHF
TGCGCCAGCAGAGCCGACGGAAGCAATCAGCCCCAGCATTTT
>NA|TRBJ1-3|NA|TRBV18|15
CASSPGGQGGNTIYF
TGTGCCAGCTCACCAGGTGGCCAGGGAGGAAACACCATATATTTT
>NA|TRBJ1-5|NA|TRBV28|15
CASNFSGRLNQPQHF
TGTGCCAGCAACTTTTCGGGACGGCTCAATCAGCCCCAGCATTTT
>NA|TRBJ2-7|NA|TRBV27|14
CASSPRLDPSEQYF
TGTGCCAGCAGTCCCAGACTAGATCCATCCGAGCAGTACTTC
>NA|TRBJ2-2|TRBD1|TRBV7-6|17
CASSSQYRGPLTGELFF
TGTGCCAGCAGTTCCCAGTACAGGGGCCCACTTACCGGGGAGCTGTTTTTT
>NA|TRBJ1-3|TRBD1|TRBV7-9|16
CASSKPGTDIGNTIYF
TGTGCCAGCAGCAAGCCCGGGACAGACATCGGAAACACCATATATTTT
>NA|TRBJ1-1|NA|TRBV11-3|12
CASSFADTEAFF
TGTGCCAGCAGCTTCGCGGACACTGAAGCTTTCTTT
>NA|TRBJ2-1|TRBD1|TRBV7-9|14
CASSSQGADNEQFF
TGTGCCAGCAGCTCCCAGGGGGCTGACAATGAGCAGTTCTTC
>few|TRBJ2-3|TRBD1|TRBV19|16
CASSMIRQGGTDTQYF
TGTGCCAGTAGTATGATACGACAGGGGGGCACAGATACGCAGTATTTT
>NA|TRBJ1-2|NA|TRBV11-3|14
CASSLQGRPYGYTF
TGTGCCAGCAGCTTACAGGGGCGGCCTTATGGCTACACCTTC
>NA|TRBJ1-1|NA|TRBV6-5|14
CASSWGSTNTEAFF
TGTGCCAGCAGTTGGGGCAGTACTAACACTGAAGCTTTCTTT
>NA|TRBJ2-2|TRBD1|TRBV5-1|17
CASSLHYRTGGPAELFF
TGCGCCAGCAGCCTCCACTACCGGACAGGGGGACCGGCGGAGCTGTTTTTT
>NA|TRBJ1-2|NA|TRBV4-1|15
CASSQVGRANYGYTF
TGCGCCAGCAGCCAAGTGGGCAGGGCTAACTATGGCTACACCTTC
>NA|TRBJ1-3|NA|TRBV30|12
CAWNPAGNTIYF
TGTGCCTGGAACCCTGCCGGAAACACCATATATTTT
>NA|TRBJ1-6|NA|TRBV6-6|14
CASRQTDYNSPLHF
TGTGCCAGCAGGCAGACAGATTACAATTCACCCCTCCACTTT
>few|TRBJ2-7|NA|TRBV7-2|15
CASSNRAGGTYEQYF
TGTGCCAGCAGCAACAGGGCCGGGGGGACCTACGAGCAGTACTTC
>NA|TRBJ1-4|NA|TRBV5-4|14
CASSDYNGNEKLFF
TGTGCCAGCAGCGACTACAACGGAAATGAAAAACTGTTTTTT
>NA|TRBJ2-2|TRBD1|TRBV11-3|16
CASSPGTGWWTGELFF
TGTGCCAGCAGCCCCGGGACAGGGTGGTGGACCGGGGAGCTGTTTTTT
>NA|TRBJ2-3|NA|TRBV9|12
CASSQHTDTQYF
TGTGCCAGCAGTCAACACACAGATACGCAGTATTTT
>NA|TRBJ1-5|NA|TRBV30|13
CAWSRARDQPQHF
TGTGCCTGGAGTCGGGCCCGTGATCAGCCCCAGCATTTT
>NA|TRBJ2-1|TRBD1|TRBV7-9|15
CASSTQGAGYNEQFF
TGTGCCAGCAGCACACAGGGGGCGGGGTACAATGAGCAGTTCTTC
>NA|TRBJ1-3|NA|TRBV12-3/TRBV12-4|11
CASHNENTIYF
TGTGCCAGCCATAACGAAAACACCATATATTTT
>NA|TRBJ2-3|TRBD2|TRBV25-1|13
CASLAGGTDTQYF
TGTGCCAGTTTAGCGGGGGGCACAGATACGCAGTATTTT
>NA|TRBJ1-6|NA|TRBV14|15
CASSQGGGYNSPLHF
TGTGCCAGCAGCCAAGGAGGAGGCTATAATTCACCCCTCCACTTT
>NA|TRBJ1-1|NA|TRBV5-4|12
CASQGINTEAFF
TGTGCCAGCCAGGGGATAAACACTGAAGCTTTCTTT
>NA|TRBJ2-3|TRBD2|TRBV2|16
CASSETRGGAGDTQYF
TGTGCCAGCAGTGAAACGCGCGGGGGGGCAGGAGATACGCAGTATTTT
>NA|TRBJ1-2|NA|TRBV2|11
CAGSGLYGYTF
TGTGCCGGATCTGGTCTCTATGGCTACACCTTC
>NA|TRBJ2-3|NA|TRBV5-5|12
CASSPRGYTQYF
TGTGCCAGCAGCCCGAGGGGATATACGCAGTATTTT
>NA|TRBJ2-6|TRBD2|TRBV19|17
CASTTIPGGSGANVLTF
TGTGCCAGTACCACAATTCCGGGGGGGTCTGGGGCCAACGTCCTGACTTTC